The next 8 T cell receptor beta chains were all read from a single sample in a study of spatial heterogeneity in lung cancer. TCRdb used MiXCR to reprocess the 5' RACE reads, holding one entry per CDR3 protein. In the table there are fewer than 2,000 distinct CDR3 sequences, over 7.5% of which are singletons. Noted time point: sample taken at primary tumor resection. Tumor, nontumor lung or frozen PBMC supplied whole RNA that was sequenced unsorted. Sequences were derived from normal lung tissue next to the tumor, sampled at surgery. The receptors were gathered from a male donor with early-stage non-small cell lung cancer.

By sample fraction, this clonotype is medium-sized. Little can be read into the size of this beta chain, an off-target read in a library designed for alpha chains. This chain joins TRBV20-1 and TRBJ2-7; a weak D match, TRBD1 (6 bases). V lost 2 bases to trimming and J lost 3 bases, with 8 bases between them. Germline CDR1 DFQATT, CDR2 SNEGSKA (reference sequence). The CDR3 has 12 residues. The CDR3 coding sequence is TGCAGTGCTAGAAGGGGGATCTACGAGCAGTACTTC. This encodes CSARRGIYEQYF.

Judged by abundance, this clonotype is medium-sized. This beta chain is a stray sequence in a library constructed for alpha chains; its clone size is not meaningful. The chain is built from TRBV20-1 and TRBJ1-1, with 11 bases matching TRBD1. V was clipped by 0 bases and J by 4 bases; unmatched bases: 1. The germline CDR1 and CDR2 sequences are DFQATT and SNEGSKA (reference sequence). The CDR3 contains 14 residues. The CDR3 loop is CSAREGQGGTEAFF. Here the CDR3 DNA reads TGCAGTGCTAGAGAGGGACAGGGGGGCACTGAAGCTTTCTTT.

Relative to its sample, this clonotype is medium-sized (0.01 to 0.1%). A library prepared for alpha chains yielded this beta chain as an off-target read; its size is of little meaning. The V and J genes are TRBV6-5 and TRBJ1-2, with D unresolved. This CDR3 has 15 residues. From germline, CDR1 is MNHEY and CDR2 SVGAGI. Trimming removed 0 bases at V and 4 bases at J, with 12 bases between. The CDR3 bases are TGTGCCAGCAGTTACTCGCTCCGTTCGAGCTATGGCTACACCTTC. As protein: CASSYSLRSSYGYTF.

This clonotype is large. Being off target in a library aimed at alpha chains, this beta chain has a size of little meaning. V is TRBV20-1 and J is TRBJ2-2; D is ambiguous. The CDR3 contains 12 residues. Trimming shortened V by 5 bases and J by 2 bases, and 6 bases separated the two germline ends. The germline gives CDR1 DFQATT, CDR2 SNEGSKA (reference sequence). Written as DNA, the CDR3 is TGCAGTGCTCAGGACAACACCGGGGAGCTGTTTTTT. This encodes CSAQDNTGELFF.

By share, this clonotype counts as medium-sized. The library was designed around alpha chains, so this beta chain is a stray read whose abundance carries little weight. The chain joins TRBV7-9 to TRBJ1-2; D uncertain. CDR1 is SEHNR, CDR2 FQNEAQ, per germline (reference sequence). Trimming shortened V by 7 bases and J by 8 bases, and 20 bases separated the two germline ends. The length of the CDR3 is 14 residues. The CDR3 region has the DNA TGTGCCAGCACCGTGTCTGAGACCCAAGTGGGCTACACCTTC. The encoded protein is CASTVSETQVGYTF.

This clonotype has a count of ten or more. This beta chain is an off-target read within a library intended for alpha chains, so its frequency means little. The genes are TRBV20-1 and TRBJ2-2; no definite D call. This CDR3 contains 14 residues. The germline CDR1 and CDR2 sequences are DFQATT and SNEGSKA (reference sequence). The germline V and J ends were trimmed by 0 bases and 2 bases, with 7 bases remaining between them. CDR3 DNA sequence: TGCAGTGCTAGAGATGTGCTCAACACCGGGGAGCTGTTTTTT. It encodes CSARDVLNTGELFF.

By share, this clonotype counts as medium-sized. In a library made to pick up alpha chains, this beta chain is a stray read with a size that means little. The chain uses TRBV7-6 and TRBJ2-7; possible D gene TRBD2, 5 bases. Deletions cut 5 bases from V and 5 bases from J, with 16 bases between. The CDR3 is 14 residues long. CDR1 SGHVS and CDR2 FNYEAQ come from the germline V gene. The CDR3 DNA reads TGTGCCAGCAGCCCCCTTGGAGGTTACGACGAGCAGTACTTC. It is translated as CASSPLGGYDEQYF.

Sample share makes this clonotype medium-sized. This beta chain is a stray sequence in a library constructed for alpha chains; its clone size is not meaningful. This CDR3 is CSARGAGNIDNEQFF. CDR3 DNA: TGCAGTGCTAGAGGGGCAGGAAATATAGACAATGAGCAGTTCTTC. The chain couples TRBV20-1 to TRBJ2-1; D is ambiguous. This CDR3 has 15 residues. CDR1 is DFQATT, CDR2 SNEGSKA, per germline (reference sequence). Trimming took 1 base from V and 5 from J, leaving 15 bases between them.